One and the same sample provided the 21 T cell receptor beta chains below, sequenced in a study of human T cells and chemical hapten exposure. TCRdb processed the RACE reads anew with MiXCR; each CDR3 protein has one entry. Here the sample spans some 350,000 distinct CDR3 sequences, approximately 6.9% being singletons. The time point here: patch test 1, 2 weeks after DPC sensitization. Treatment given: therapeutic diphenylcyclopropenone sensitization with weekly scalp DPC. The source material was whole blood, sampled in connection with sensitization to the hapten diphenylcyclopropenone (DPC). The receptors were sampled from a woman aged 18-35 years with alopecia areata. Some clones in this sample may be carry-over from other donors' samples.

The table lists this clonotype with a few counts. The genes are TRBV6-6 and TRBJ1-3, with TRBD1 matching over 7 bases. Germline V gene sequence: CDR1 MNHNY, CDR2 SVGAGI (reference sequence). This CDR3 has 15 amino acids. V lost 4 bases and J lost 3; bases outside the gene matches: 6. The CDR3 here is CASSLEGAGGNTIYF. The CDR3 DNA follows: TGTGCCAGCAGTTTGGAGGGGGCAGGTGGAAACACCATATATTTT.

This rearrangement joins TRBV6-2 or TRBV6-3 to TRBJ1-5, with D possibly matching TRBD1 (5 bases). Between the trimmed V and J ends, which lost 6 bases and 7 bases, there was a span of 13 bases. Germline values: CDR1 MNHEY, CDR2 SVGEGT. This CDR3 region has 13 residues. The CDR3 DNA follows: TGTGCCAGCAGCGAACAGGATTTGCAGCCCCAGCATTTT. It encodes CASSEQDLQPQHF.

This clonotype came up a few times. The chain uses TRBV6-5 and TRBJ2-7, with 7 positions matching TRBD1. Germline V gene data show CDR1 as MNHEY and CDR2 as SVGAGI. With V trimmed by 5 bases and J by 1 base, 8 bases remained unmatched. CDR3 size: 15 residues. CDR3 DNA: TGTGCCAGCAGTCGCCGGGACAGCTCATCCTACGAGCAGTACTTC. It encodes CASSRRDSSSYEQYF.

This chain's CDR3 is CASSLYAGGNYGYTF. CDR3 nucleotide sequence: TGTGCCAGCAGTTTATATGCAGGGGGCAACTATGGCTACACCTTC. The V call is TRBV12-3 or TRBV12-4, the J call TRBJ1-2, with 8 nucleotides matching TRBD1. This CDR3 is 15 amino acids long. V shed 2 bases, J shed 2 bases, and the junction held 4 bases outside the gene matches.

There are a few counts of this clonotype. The V and J genes are TRBV6-5 and TRBJ2-7; 10 bases map to TRBD2. The CDR3 is 17 residues long. Germline assignment: CDR1 MNHEY and CDR2 SVGAGI. V shed 0 bases, J shed 7 bases, and the junction held 12 bases outside the gene matches. The CDR3 nucleotides read TGTGCCAGCAGTTACTCGTCCCCACTAGCGGGGCGCCAAGAGCAGTACTTC. Translating gives CASSYSSPLAGRQEQYF.

This clonotype was seen a handful of times. The chain carries TRBV24-1 and TRBJ1-5; D might be TRBD2 (6 bases). The J call may be in error: the DNA end matches TRBJ2-3 better. CDR1 is KGHDR and CDR2 is SFDVKD in the germline V gene. The CDR3 consists of 13 residues. The CDR3 nucleotides are TGTGCCACCAGTGATGGGCCGGGACTCCCCCAGTATTTT. Translating gives CATSDGPGLPQYF.

This clonotype has a handful of counts. The genes are TRBV7-2 and TRBJ1-5, with 9 bases that match TRBD1. Germline V gives CDR1 SGHTA, CDR2 FQGNSA. The junction had 7 bases not matched to a gene; V was cut back by 5 bases and J by 5 bases. This CDR3 has 15 amino acids. CDR3 nucleotide sequence: TGTGCCAGCAGCCCCGCGACAGGGGGTTATCAGCCCCAGCATTTT. This translates into CASSPATGGYQPQHF.

This clonotype was seen only a few times. The chain uses TRBV6-5 and TRBJ2-7; 7 nucleotides align to TRBD1. The ends lost 5 bases at V and 6 bases at J; junction bases unmatched: 7. The CDR3 covers 13 residues. CDR1 and CDR2 from the germline V gene are MNHEY and SVGAGI. Here the CDR3 DNA reads TGTGCCAGCAGTCTAACAGGGGCCCGCGAGCAGTACTTC. This translates into CASSLTGAREQYF.

This clonotype occurred many times. The rearrangement uses TRBV5-1 and TRBJ2-3; 8 bases are a match to TRBD1. V lost 3 bases to trimming and J lost 6 bases; unmatched junction nucleotides: 12. Germline CDR1 SGHRS, CDR2 YFSETQ. CDR3 length: 16 amino acids. CDR3 nucleotide sequence: TGCGCCAGCAGCTGGAGACAGGGGATGGTATCGGATACGCAGTATTTT. Translation gives CASSWRQGMVSDTQYF.

This clonotype occurred a few times. The chain recombines TRBV12-3 or TRBV12-4 with TRBJ1-6; no reliable D call. V lost 4 bases, J lost 6 bases, and 7 bases lay in between. This CDR3 has 13 residues. CDR3 sequence reads: CASSSDVNSPLHF. In nucleotides, the CDR3 is TGTGCCAGCAGTTCCGATGTTAATTCACCCCTCCACTTT.

This clonotype occurred many times. This sequence joins TRBV7-6 and TRBJ2-3; 8 bases line up with TRBD2. This CDR3 region has 18 residues. Germline V gives CDR1 SGHVS, CDR2 FNYEAQ. V lost 1 base and J lost 2; bases outside the gene matches: 11. The CDR3 is CASSLEFASGGYTDTQYF. In DNA form, the CDR3 reads TGTGCCAGCAGCTTAGAATTTGCGAGCGGGGGATACACAGATACGCAGTATTTT. Combining the CDR3 with reference TRBV7-6 and TRBJ2-3 gives the whole variable domain GAGVSQSPRYKVTKRGQDVALRCDPISGHVSLYWYRQALGQGPEFLTYFNYEAQQDKSGLPNDRFSAERPEGSISTLTIQRTEQRDSAMYRCASSLEFASGGYTDTQYFGPGTRLTVL.

The chain employs TRBV20-1 and TRBJ2-3, with 10 bases lining up with TRBD1. CDR1 and CDR2 from the germline V gene are DFQATT and SNEGSKA (reference sequence). The CDR3 sequence is 17 residues long. J was trimmed by 4 bases and V by 1 base; bases with no gene match: 11. This CDR3 is CSARVPPGQGFPDTQYF. The DNA for the CDR3 is TGCAGTGCTAGAGTTCCTCCGGGACAGGGGTTCCCAGATACGCAGTATTTT.

This clonotype has ten or more counts. The rearrangement joins TRBV29-1 to TRBJ2-1, with 9 bases fitting TRBD1. This CDR3 has 15 amino acids. Unmatched junction bases numbered 15, after V lost 6 bases and J lost 9 bases. The germline V gene encodes CDR1 SQVTM and CDR2 ANQGSEA. The CDR3 DNA follows: TGCAGCGTCAACTCACGGGACAGGGCTAGGAGTGAGCAGTTCTTC. This encodes CSVNSRDRARSEQFF.

J is TRBJ2-1 and V is TRBV4-3; no clear D. Looked up from germline, CDR1 is LGHNA and CDR2 is YSLEER. The germline V and J ends were trimmed by 0 bases and 12 bases, with 9 bases remaining between them. The CDR3 sequence is 12 residues long. The CDR3 DNA reads TGCGCCAGCAGCCAAGATCGGGTGTTGCAGTTCTTC. Translated, it gives CASSQDRVLQFF.

This chain joins TRBV9 and TRBJ2-7; unclear D gene. From germline, CDR1 is SGDLS and CDR2 YYNGEE. Trimming cost V 0 bases and J 0 bases, with 10 bases left between them. CDR3 size: 15 residues. The CDR3 reads CASSVAGKASYEQYF. The CDR3 DNA reads as TGTGCCAGCAGCGTAGCTGGTAAGGCCTCCTACGAGCAGTACTTC.

This clonotype occurred a few times. The chain carries TRBV7-2 and TRBJ2-3; 16 bases align to TRBD2. Germline V lookup: CDR1 SGHTA, CDR2 FQGNSA. Losses at the gene ends were 5 bases for V and 5 bases for J; bases not matched to a gene: 7. The CDR3 length is 17 residues. The CDR3 loop is CASSTSGTSGGVDTQYF. CDR3 in DNA: TGTGCCAGCAGCACCTCCGGGACTAGCGGGGGGGTAGATACGCAGTATTTT.

The chain uses TRBV28 and TRBJ1-2; D call uncertain. V lost 3 bases, J lost 5 bases, and 10 bases lay in between. Germline-derived CDR1 and CDR2 are MDHEN and SYDVKM. The CDR3 totals 13 residues. The CDR3 region is CASSLGSPYGYTF. CDR3 in DNA: TGTGCCAGCAGTTTGGGGAGTCCATATGGCTACACCTTC.

Only a few counts were recorded for this clonotype. The chain recombines TRBV7-9 with TRBJ2-5, with 10 nucleotides matching TRBD1. V trimming: 3 bases; J trimming: 4 bases; junction bases outside the gene matches: 5. CDR1 SEHNR and CDR2 FQNEAQ come from the germline V gene (reference sequence). The CDR3 extends over 15 amino acids. The CDR3 bases are TGTGCCAGCAGCTTTGCCGGGACAGGGGTAGAGACCCAGTACTTC. Encoded protein: CASSFAGTGVETQYF.

This clonotype was observed a handful of times. The chain is built from TRBV6-1 and TRBJ1-5; no definite D call. This CDR3 is built from 14 residues. Germline V CDR1 and CDR2: MNHNS, SASEGT. The V gene lost 1 base and the J gene lost 5 bases, with 9 bases spanning the gap. CDR3 nucleotide sequence: TGTGCCAGCAGTGAAGGGGAGGGTCATCAGCCCCAGCATTTT. Translation gives CASSEGEGHQPQHF.

This sequence joins TRBV6-2 or TRBV6-3 and TRBJ1-4; perhaps TRBD1 as D (5 bases). V lost 4 bases, J lost 6 bases, and 18 bases lay in between. Germline-derived CDR1 and CDR2 are MNHEY and SVGEGT. This CDR3 is built from 16 residues. Here the CDR3 DNA reads TGTGCCAGCAGTTCCATACACAGGAGGGGTTATGAAAAACTGTTTTTT. This codes for CASSSIHRRGYEKLFF.

This clonotype has a count of ten or more. The genes are TRBV29-1 and TRBJ2-5; tentatively, D is TRBD2 (6 bases). V was shortened by 4 bases and J by 2 bases, with 8 bases between the two germline ends. Germline CDR1 is SQVTM and CDR2 is ANQGSEA. CDR3 size: 12 residues. Written as DNA, the CDR3 is TGCAGCGTTGGCGGGACGCAAGAGACCCAGTACTTC. Amino acids: CSVGGTQETQYF.